The rows below give T cell receptor beta chains drawn from one sample of a study of vaccination and CD4 T cells after COVID-19. TCRdb ran MiXCR on the PCR reads and lists one entry per CDR3 protein. The profile shows some 14,000 distinct CDR3 sequences, roughly 53% of them singletons. Antigens of these TCRs are unknown. Here the sequenced sample was CD4+ T cells from blood, cultured in vitro, taken before SARS-CoV-2 vaccination. Receptor source: a human donor who had recovered from COVID-19. Both conserved end residues are part of each CDR3. Size is omitted from some rows. Given values are once, few, many or a class for expanded clones.

cdr3_aa,v_call,j_call,clone_size
CASSQGSGILNYGYTF,TRBV14,TRBJ1-2,-
CASRKGAPLYGYTF,TRBV28,TRBJ1-2,-
CSAIISGGSYEQYF,TRBV20-1,TRBJ2-7,-
CASSLTGQAYNEQFF,TRBV7-9,TRBJ2-1,-
CASRHTDTQYF,TRBV10-2,TRBJ2-3,-
CASSPGTGFEKLFF,TRBV6-1,TRBJ1-4,few
CSAFGGGGYRIHNEQFF,TRBV20-1,TRBJ2-1,-
CASSQTRGYGYTF,TRBV28,TRBJ1-2,-
CASSLVPEDSYEQYF,TRBV5-1,TRBJ2-7,-
CASRAREGNQPQHF,TRBV10-1,TRBJ1-5,few
CASSTTQGFGYGYTF,TRBV5-4,TRBJ1-2,-
CASSLGQGLDTQYF,TRBV7-3,TRBJ2-3,few
CASSISRRGIQYF,TRBV19,TRBJ2-4,-
CASSSGSGYEQYF,TRBV7-2,TRBJ2-7,-
CASSVAGMGANVLTF,TRBV9,TRBJ2-6,-
CASSPTGPQYF,TRBV12-3/TRBV12-4,TRBJ2-5,-
CSAGTSGSYEQYF,TRBV20-1,TRBJ2-7,-
CSIPHALSYEQYF,TRBV20-1,TRBJ2-7,few
CASSLVWASGSLETQYF,TRBV7-9,TRBJ2-5,-
CASILGTAPQPQHF,TRBV27,TRBJ1-5,-
CASSHGAKANQPQHF,TRBV19,TRBJ1-5,few
CASMHRGPGELFF,TRBV11-1,TRBJ2-2,-
CASSYDNEQFF,TRBV6-2/TRBV6-3,TRBJ2-1,-
CASSQASSTDTQYF,TRBV11-3,TRBJ2-3,-
CASSLGQRLNTEAFF,TRBV11-2,TRBJ1-1,-
CAAGGGNQPQHF,TRBV10-3,TRBJ1-5,-
CASVWLANLETQYF,TRBV7-9,TRBJ2-5,-